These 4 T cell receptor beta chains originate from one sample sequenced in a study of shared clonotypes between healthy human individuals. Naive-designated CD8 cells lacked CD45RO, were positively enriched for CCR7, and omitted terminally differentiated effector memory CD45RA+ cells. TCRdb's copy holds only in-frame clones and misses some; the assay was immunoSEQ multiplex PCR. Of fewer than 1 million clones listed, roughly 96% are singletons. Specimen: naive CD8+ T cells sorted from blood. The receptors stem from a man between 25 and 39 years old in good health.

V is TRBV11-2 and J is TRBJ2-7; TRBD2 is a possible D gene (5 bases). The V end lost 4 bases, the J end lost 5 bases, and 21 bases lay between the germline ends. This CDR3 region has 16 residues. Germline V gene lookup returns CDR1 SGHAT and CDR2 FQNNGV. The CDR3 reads CASSSVTSFMGDEQYF. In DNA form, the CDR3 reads TGTGCCAGCAGCTCAGTAACTTCTTTTATGGGAGACGAGCAGTACTTC.

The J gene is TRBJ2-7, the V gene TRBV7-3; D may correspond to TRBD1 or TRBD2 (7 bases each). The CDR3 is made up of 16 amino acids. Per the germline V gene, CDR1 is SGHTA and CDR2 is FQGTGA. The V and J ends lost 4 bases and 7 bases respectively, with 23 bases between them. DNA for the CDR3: TGTGCCAGCAGCTCAAATCCTACCGGGACAGCGGGGGAGCAGTACTTC. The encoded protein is CASSSNPTGTAGEQYF.

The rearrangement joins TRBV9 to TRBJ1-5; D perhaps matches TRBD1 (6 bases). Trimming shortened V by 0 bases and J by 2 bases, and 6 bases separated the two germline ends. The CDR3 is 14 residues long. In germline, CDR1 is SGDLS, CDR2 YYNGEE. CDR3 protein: CASSVAGGNQPQHF. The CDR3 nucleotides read TGTGCCAGCAGCGTAGCAGGGGGCAATCAGCCCCAGCATTTT. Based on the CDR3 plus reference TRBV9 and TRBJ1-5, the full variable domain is DSGVTQTPKHLITATGQRVTLRCSPRSGDLSVYWYQQSLDQGLQFLIQYYNGEERAKGNILERFSAQQFPDLHSELNLSSLELGDSALYFCASSVAGGNQPQHFGDGTRLSIL.

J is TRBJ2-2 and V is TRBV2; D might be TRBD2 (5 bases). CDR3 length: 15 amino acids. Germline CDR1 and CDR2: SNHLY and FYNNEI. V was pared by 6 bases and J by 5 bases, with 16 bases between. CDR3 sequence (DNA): TGTGCCAGCAGGCGACCTATAGGCGGGACCGGGGAGCTGTTTTTT. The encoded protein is CASRRPIGGTGELFF.